Presented here are 14 T cell receptor beta chains from one specimen sequenced in a study of cytomegalovirus exposure and HLA in healthy donors. Vbeta (60) and Jbeta (13) primers were used in the PCR. Sequencing used immunoSEQ multiplex PCR; TCRdb keeps in-frame clones, though not all of them. The sample carries roughly 100,000 clones, over 55% recorded once. Sequencing was done on a sample of PBMCs. These receptor sequences come from a woman aged 18-30 years in good health and CMV-seropositive.

J is TRBJ1-5 and V is TRBV5-1; a possible D gene is TRBD1 (6 bases). The CDR3 has 15 residues. Germline CDR1 SGHRS, CDR2 YFSETQ. The V gene lost 1 base and the J gene lost 1 base, with 9 bases spanning the gap. The DNA for the CDR3 is TGCGCCAGCAGCTTGACAGGGCTAAGCAATCAGCCCCAGCATTTT. This encodes CASSLTGLSNQPQHF.

This clone has only a few counts. The chain uses TRBV28 and TRBJ2-3; the D is unclear. Trimming left V 5 bases short and J 3 bases short, with 3 bases between. The CDR3 contains 11 residues. The V gene's germline CDR1 is MDHEN and CDR2 SYDVKM. CDR3 sequence reads: CASSQTDTQYF. The CDR3 region has the DNA TGTGCCAGCAGTCAAACAGATACGCAGTATTTT.

The chain links TRBV27 to TRBJ1-2; no clear D. V lost 6 bases, J lost 2 bases, and 13 bases lay in between. The CDR3 has 14 residues. From germline, CDR1 is MNHEY and CDR2 SMNVEV (reference sequence). As DNA, the CDR3 is TGTGCCAGCAGATCGGGAGGAACAAACTATGGCTACACCTTC. Translation gives CASRSGGTNYGYTF.

The chain couples TRBV6-6 to TRBJ2-7; 7 bases align to TRBD1. The CDR3 covers 14 residues. The V gene end was trimmed by 2 bases and the J gene end by 5 bases; junction bases not matched to a gene: 6. Germline lookup yields CDR1 MNHNY and CDR2 SVGAGI (reference sequence). The CDR3 DNA follows: TGTGCCAGCAGTTACAAGGGGGCTCGAGACGAGCAGTACTTC. Protein: CASSYKGARDEQYF.

Only a few counts were recorded for this clone. The gene calls are TRBV7-2 and TRBJ2-7; the D gene is possibly TRBD2 (6 bases). Germline-derived CDR1 and CDR2 are SGHTA and FQGNSA. The V gene lost 2 bases and the J gene lost 0 bases, with 11 bases spanning the gap. The CDR3 spans 15 residues. The CDR3 bases are TGTGCCAGCAGCTTACTAGGCGGGGACTCCTACGAGCAGTACTTC. Its translation is CASSLLGGDSYEQYF. The whole variable domain, filled in from reference TRBV7-2 and TRBJ2-7, reads GAGVSQSPSNKVTEKGKDVELRCDPISGHTALYWYRQSLGQGLEFLIYFQGNSAPDKSGLPSDRFSAERTGGSVSTLTIQRTQQEDSAVYLCASSLLGGDSYEQYFGPGTRLTVT.

This clone came up a few times. The chain couples TRBV7-2 to TRBJ1-1, with D hard to call. Trimming pared 1 base from V and 2 bases from J, leaving 5 bases between. This CDR3 region has 13 residues. Germline V gene lookup returns CDR1 SGHTA and CDR2 FQGNSA. CDR3 loop: CASSLGANTEAFF. The CDR3 DNA reads as TGTGCCAGCAGCTTAGGAGCTAACACTGAAGCTTTCTTT. Supplemented by reference TRBV7-2 and TRBJ1-1, the full variable domain reads GAGVSQSPSNKVTEKGKDVELRCDPISGHTALYWYRQSLGQGLEFLIYFQGNSAPDKSGLPSDRFSAERTGGSVSTLTIQRTQQEDSAVYLCASSLGANTEAFFGQGTRLTVV.

CDR3 loop: CASSSRRQGGEQYF. CDR3 sequence (DNA): TGTGCCAGCAGCTCCAGACGGCAGGGGGGCGAGCAGTACTTC. The chain has TRBV7-2 and TRBJ2-7, with D possibly TRBD1 on 7 matching bases. The CDR3 is 14 residues long. Germline CDR1 and CDR2: SGHTA and FQGNSA. The V gene lost 4 bases and the J gene lost 6 bases, with 16 bases spanning the gap.

The V call is TRBV18, the J call TRBJ1-3; maybe TRBD1 (5 bases). CDR3 size: 14 residues. Deletions cut 1 base from V and 4 bases from J, with 8 bases between. Germline V gives CDR1 KGHSH, CDR2 LQKENI. The CDR3 region has the DNA TGTGCCAGCTCACCACAGGGGCCGGGAAACACCATATATTTT. Amino acids: CASSPQGPGNTIYF.

The V call is TRBV19, the J call TRBJ2-7; 9 bases agree with TRBD1. CDR1 and CDR2 from the germline V gene are LNHDA and SQIVND (reference sequence). With 5 bases clipped from V and 2 bases from J, the junction kept 10 bases outside the gene matches. CDR3 length: 16 residues. CDR3 sequence: CASSFGPDRGAYEQYF. CDR3 in DNA: TGTGCCAGTAGTTTTGGACCCGACAGGGGGGCCTACGAGCAGTACTTC. Full variable domain (rest looked up from reference TRBV19 and TRBJ2-7): DGGITQSPKYLFRKEGQNVTLSCEQNLNHDAMYWYRQDPGQGLRLIYYSQIVNDFQKGDIAEGYSVSREKKESFPLTVTSAQKNPTAFYLCASSFGPDRGAYEQYFGPGTRLTVT.

The CDR3 loop is CASSPPDRGSRDGYTF. CDR3 DNA sequence: TGTGCCAGCAGTCCTCCGGACAGGGGTAGTCGGGATGGCTACACCTTC. This chain links TRBV16 with TRBJ1-2, with 9 bases aligning to TRBD1. The germline gives CDR1 KGHSY, CDR2 FQNENV. V lost 6 bases, J lost 6 bases, and 14 bases stayed unmatched. There are 16 residues in the CDR3. Full variable domain (missing parts from reference TRBV16 and TRBJ1-2): GEEVAQTPKHLVRGEGQKAKLYCAPIKGHSYVFWYQQVLKNEFKFLISFQNENVFDETGMPKERFSAKCLPNSPCSLEIQATKLEDSAVYFCASSPPDRGSRDGYTFGSGTRLTVV.

This clone has just a few counts. The V gene is TRBV27, the J gene TRBJ2-1, with a weak D call TRBD2 (6 bases). The CDR3 runs to 16 residues. Germline V gene lookup returns CDR1 MNHEY and CDR2 SMNVEV (reference sequence). V was clipped by 6 bases and J by 0 bases, with 15 bases between them. The CDR3, as DNA: TGTGCCAGCAGGGTGGGGCTAGCGAGCTCCTACAATGAGCAGTTCTTC. It yields the protein CASRVGLASSYNEQFF.

The genes are TRBV28 and TRBJ2-2, with 11 bases aligning to TRBD1. The germline gives CDR1 MDHEN, CDR2 SYDVKM. Trimming cost V 5 bases and J 5 bases; bases outside gene matches: 4. The CDR3 has 15 residues. This chain's CDR3 is CASSLRDRGTGELFF. The CDR3 DNA sequence: TGTGCCAGCAGTCTAAGGGACAGGGGGACCGGGGAGCTGTTTTTT.

The chain couples TRBV11-2 to TRBJ2-1; 9 positions agree with TRBD1. The J segment lost 7 bases and the V segment lost 3 bases, leaving 4 bases of the junction unmatched. The CDR3 is 14 residues long. From germline, CDR1 is SGHAT and CDR2 FQNNGV. CDR3 region: CASSLTGGGNEQFF. CDR3 nucleotide sequence: TGTGCCAGCAGCTTGACAGGGGGAGGGAATGAGCAGTTCTTC.

The chain recombines TRBV27 with TRBJ1-4; TRBD1 matches at 8 bases. Germline V gene sequence: CDR1 MNHEY, CDR2 SMNVEV (reference sequence). Trimming at V came to 5 bases and at J to 4 bases, leaving 9 bases not matched to a gene. The CDR3 consists of 16 residues. CDR3 protein: CASSPWTGRSNEKLFF. CDR3 nucleotides: TGTGCCAGCAGTCCATGGACAGGGAGAAGTAATGAAAAACTGTTTTTT.